This T cell receptor beta chain was sequenced for a study of T cell responses to AZD1222 COVID-19 vaccine. Study-level findings and limits: Spike-specific TCR breadth and depth went up after people got two AZD1222 doses. The donor group comprised mostly white British people and more females; the analysis possibly underestimated clonal diversity.

Here immunoSEQ multiplex PCR was the method, and the copy in TCRdb shows in-frame clones only, minus some. The sample lists under 100,000 clones, approximately 86% occurring once. Worth noting for this clone: Its antigen is currently unknown.

The CDR3 runs 13 residues. V was shortened by 1 base and J by 3 bases, with 4 bases between the two germline ends. Germline V CDR1 and CDR2: SGHVS, FNYEAQ. Sample: peripheral blood, taken on day 0 of AZD1222 vaccination. The chain has TRBV7-6 and TRBJ1-5; unclear D gene. The receptor was isolated from an adult in good health. The CDR3 bases are TGTGCCAGCAGCTTAGGAAACAATCAGCCCCAGCATTTT. Its protein product is CASSLGNNQPQHF.